This T cell receptor beta chain was retrieved from a study of blood T cell repertoires in COVID-19. In the study overall: The United States, Italy and Spain were the sources of the acute and convalescent COVID-19 samples. T cells, B-cell-depleted T cells, or PBMCs supplied cDNA or gDNA.

Per the original methods: The authors estimated nucleated cell counts from reference gene primer amplification. Measured with immunoSEQ multiplex PCR; TCRdb has only the in-frame clones, and not every one. V and J calls plus clone size are reproduced from that table; the DNA served to infer D and trimming. The data hold about 71,000 clones, with roughly 85% observed a single time. J gave up 5 bases and V 0 bases, and 6 bases lay outside the gene matches. Germline values: CDR1 SGHRS, CDR2 YFSETQ. The CDR3 is 16 residues long. The sequence came from a man older than 75 with acute or convalescent COVID-19. The sample taken for sequencing was peripheral blood. The J gene is TRBJ2-3, the V gene TRBV5-1; 10 bases match TRBD2. CDR3 amino acids: CASSLGLAGVGDTQYF. The DNA for the CDR3 is TGCGCCAGCAGCTTGGGGCTAGCGGGAGTCGGAGATACGCAGTATTTT.